The 11 T cell receptor beta chains below were found in one sample sequenced in a study of T-cell memory formation after mild COVID-19. TCRdb re-analysed the 5' RACE reads in MiXCR, keeping a single row per CDR3 protein. Of about 340,000 distinct CDR3 sequences detected, around a sixth appear once; the ten largest clones hold 20% to 25%. The sequenced sample was PBMCs or a T cell subset sorted from them (not recorded which). These receptors all come from a man aged 18 to 29 who had mild COVID-19 (a few samples of this study predate the infection). Cell type and time point are not known.

This clonotype was observed a handful of times. The J gene is TRBJ2-5, the V gene TRBV12-3 or TRBV12-4, with 10 bases identical to TRBD1. V lost 3 bases and J lost 5; bases outside the gene matches: 3. CDR3 length: 14 amino acids. Here the CDR3 reads CASSFDRGPETQYF. In DNA form, the CDR3 reads TGTGCCAGCAGTTTTGACAGGGGGCCTGAGACCCAGTACTTC.

The CDR3 sequence: CASALDLSSYEQYF. CDR3 sequence (DNA): TGCGCCAGCGCCCTGGATTTGAGCTCCTACGAGCAGTACTTC. The chain combines TRBV4-3 with TRBJ2-7; D gene uncertain. This CDR3 region has 14 residues. Looked up from germline, CDR1 is LGHNA and CDR2 is YSLEER. The V end was cut by 8 bases, the J end by 0 bases, with 14 bases between.

This chain uses TRBV5-1 with TRBJ2-5, with TRBD2 matching over 11 bases. The CDR3 is 16 residues long. Germline lookup yields CDR1 SGHRS and CDR2 YFSETQ. Trimming took 0 bases from V and 1 from J; bases not matched to a gene: 2. The CDR3 loop reads CASSLVSGGAQETQYF. The CDR3 nucleotides read TGCGCCAGCAGCTTGGTTAGCGGGGGGGCCCAAGAGACCCAGTACTTC.

A few counts support this clonotype. V usage is TRBV4-1 and J usage is TRBJ2-1; weak D call: TRBD2 (8 bases). CDR3 length: 16 residues. The V end was cut by 4 bases, the J end by 15 bases, with 28 bases between. Per the germline V gene, CDR1 is MGHRA and CDR2 is YSYEKL. The CDR3 region has the DNA TGCGCCAGCAGCCGAACCGGGACAGAGAGCGGGGGACACCGGTTCTTC. It codes for CASSRTGTESGGHRFF.

In its sample, this clonotype was seen a few times. The CDR3 here is CASSYSLPLTTASEQYF. The CDR3 nucleotides are TGTGCCAGCAGTTACTCCTTGCCCCTCACGACCGCGTCCGAGCAGTACTTC. The J gene is TRBJ2-7, the V gene TRBV6-5; D gene unclear. V was trimmed by 0 bases and J by 6 bases, leaving 21 bases between them. CDR1 and CDR2 from the germline V gene are MNHEY and SVGAGI. The CDR3 totals 17 residues.

This clonotype was recorded only once. The gene calls are TRBV6-6 and TRBJ2-2, with TRBD2 matching over 10 bases. CDR3 size: 19 residues. Germline V gene lookup returns CDR1 MNHNY and CDR2 SVGAGI (reference sequence). J was trimmed by 5 bases and V by 2 bases; bases with no gene match: 14. The CDR3 sequence: CASSYPWGAGGQRTGELFF. The CDR3 coding sequence is TGTGCCAGCAGTTACCCCTGGGGAGCGGGGGGGCAACGGACCGGGGAGCTGTTTTTT.

The chain uses TRBV7-2 and TRBJ1-5; perhaps TRBD1 as D (5 bases). Germline V gene lookup returns CDR1 SGHTA and CDR2 FQGNSA. The CDR3 extends over 13 amino acids. V was clipped by 8 bases and J by 7 bases, with 15 bases between them. In DNA form, the CDR3 reads TGTGCCAGCTCGTCAGGGATAGAGCAGCCCCAGCATTTT. Translated, it gives CASSSGIEQPQHF.

This clonotype has only a few counts. The gene calls are TRBV23-1 and TRBJ1-2; 7 nucleotides line up with TRBD1. TRBV23-1 is identified as an open reading frame with a role that is uncertain. The CDR3 length is 15 residues. The J segment lost 7 bases and the V segment lost 0 bases, leaving 8 bases of the junction unmatched. CDR3 amino acids: CASSQSGTAPSGYTF. CDR3 DNA: TGCGCCAGCAGTCAATCGGGGACAGCCCCCTCTGGCTACACCTTC.

This clonotype was observed many times. The J gene is TRBJ1-5, the V gene TRBV4-3; no firm D call. V lost 1 base and J lost 4, with 5 bases in between. CDR3 size: 13 residues. Germline CDR1 LGHNA, CDR2 YSLEER. The CDR3 is CASSQGENQPQHF. The CDR3 DNA reads TGCGCCAGCAGCCAAGGGGAGAATCAGCCCCAGCATTTT.

A few counts support this clonotype. This chain joins TRBV11-2 and TRBJ2-7; TRBD1 matches at 7 bases. Germline V CDR1 and CDR2: SGHAT, FQNNGV. V trimming: 3 bases; J trimming: 3 bases; junction bases outside the gene matches: 11. This CDR3 spans 16 amino acids. The CDR3 spells CASSFLWDSVVYEQYF. The CDR3 coding sequence is TGTGCCAGCAGCTTTTTGTGGGACAGTGTTGTCTACGAGCAGTACTTC.

This clonotype was observed a few times. The V call is TRBV5-1, the J call TRBJ2-5; 12 bases fit TRBD2. V shed 1 base, J shed 5 bases, and the junction held 6 bases outside the gene matches. Germline CDR1 SGHRS, CDR2 YFSETQ. This CDR3 has 16 amino acids. CDR3 nucleotide sequence: TGCGCCAGCAGCTTGACTAGCGGGGGGCCATGGGAGACCCAGTACTTC. Amino acid sequence: CASSLTSGGPWETQYF.